These 8 T cell receptor beta chains share one sample of origin, sequenced in a study of T cells after posttransplantation cyclophosphamide. Control samples came 1 year after myeloablative marrow transplants with methotrexate plus calcineurin inhibitor. Some clones are missing from TCRdb's copy, which holds only in-frame ones; the method was immunoSEQ multiplex PCR. The sample contains over 15,000 clones, 80% to 90% of which appear only once. Sequences were derived from PBMCs, sampled after an allogeneic stem cell transplant with a calcineurin inhibitor and methotrexate. The receptors were sampled from a male patient aged 50 to 59 who received an allogeneic stem cell transplant from an unrelated donor, was CMV-positive, and had chronic GVHD only. Some T cells may be graft donor cells.

The rearrangement uses TRBV27 and TRBJ2-6; no definite D call. This CDR3 region has 17 residues. CDR1 MNHEY and CDR2 SMNVEV come from the germline V gene (reference sequence). Trimming removed 2 bases from V and 0 bases from J, with 11 bases in between. CDR3 DNA sequence: TGTGCCAGCAGTTTACATGCGCCAAGCTCTGGGGCCAACGTCCTGACTTTC. Its translation: CASSLHAPSSGANVLTF.

Comments on this clone: The sample has other DNA sequences that encode this CDR3 too. The chain is built from TRBV12-5 and TRBJ1-2; D is undetermined. Trimming shortened V by 4 bases and J by 6 bases, and 6 bases separated the two germline ends. This CDR3 region has 11 residues. Germline CDR1 LGHNT, CDR2 FRNRAP. CDR3 residues: CASGSLHGYTF. The CDR3 DNA sequence: TGTGCTAGTGGTTCCCTTCATGGCTACACCTTC.

The CDR3 spells CASHPRQGVAYNEQFF. For the CDR3, the DNA is TGTGCCAGCCACCCCCGACAGGGAGTCGCCTACAATGAGCAGTTCTTC. This sequence joins TRBV19 and TRBJ2-1; 7 positions match TRBD1. The germline V gene has CDR1 LNHDA and CDR2 SQIVND (reference sequence). This CDR3 is 16 amino acids long. J was trimmed by 2 bases and V by 9 bases; bases with no gene match: 13.

The V call is TRBV21-1, the J call TRBJ1-3; the D call of TRBD1 is as the table states it, not checked on the DNA. TRBV21-1 represents a pseudogene. This CDR3 has 16 amino acids. The CDR3 spells CASSKAFDSSGNTIYF. CDR3 DNA: TGTGCCAGCAGCAAAGCTTTCGACAGCTCTGGAAACACCATATATTTT.

The chain is built from TRBV4-3 and TRBJ2-7; 11 nucleotides line up with TRBD1. Unmatched junction bases numbered 6, after V lost 5 bases and J lost 6 bases. There are 14 residues in the CDR3. Germline V gene sequence: CDR1 LGHNA, CDR2 YSLEER. CDR3 coding DNA: TGCGCCAGCAGCGCCCGGGACAGGGGGTCCGAGCAGTACTTC. It encodes CASSARDRGSEQYF.

CDR3 coding DNA: TGTGCCATCAGTGTCACGGGAAAAGAGACCCAGTACTTC. It translates to CAISVTGKETQYF. The chain is built from TRBV10-3 and TRBJ2-5; D is perhaps TRBD2 (5 bases). V lost 4 bases, J lost 3 bases, and 9 bases lay in between. Germline V gives CDR1 ENHRY, CDR2 SYGVKD. The CDR3 runs to 13 residues.

The chain is built from TRBV6-5 and TRBJ2-5, with 14 bases fitting TRBD2. The ends lost 6 bases at V and 7 bases at J; junction bases unmatched: 7. The CDR3 covers 15 residues. Germline V gives CDR1 MNHEY, CDR2 SVGAGI. CDR3: CASSPRLAGGRTQYF. The CDR3 coding sequence is TGTGCCAGCAGCCCCCGACTAGCGGGAGGGAGGACCCAGTACTTC.

The rearrangement links TRBV6-6 to TRBJ1-5; D remains unclear. Germline CDR1 is MNHNY and CDR2 is SVGAGI (reference sequence). Trimming cost V 4 bases and J 5 bases, with 12 bases left between them. The CDR3 runs to 14 residues. This CDR3 is CASSWYPRDQPQHF. DNA for the CDR3: TGTGCCAGCAGTTGGTACCCCCGGGATCAGCCCCAGCATTTT.